This entry features one T cell receptor beta chain sequence. Germline assignment: CDR1 SEHNR and CDR2 FQNEAQ (reference sequence). The CDR3 runs 16 residues. Trimming took off 5 bases at V and 8 bases at J, with 21 bases between the two ends. The data originate from a study of CD8 T cells in Susac syndrome. Turning to the study itself: Treatment status at blood draw for the Susac syndrome patients was therapy-naive, corticosteroids, or intravenous immunoglobulin alone.

TEMRA cells were FACS-enriched, while CD8+ and CD4+ T cells were negatively isolated. An input of about 0.45 to 1 ug of RNA was subjected to reverse transcription using random hexamers. With immunoSEQ multiplex PCR, TCR beta CDR3 was amplified across 54 Vbeta and 13 Jbeta. TCRdb itself ran the immunoSEQ multiplex PCR reads through MiXCR, one entry per CDR3 protein. Altogether 55,000 to 75,000 distinct CDR3 sequences are present, 93% being singletons, with the ten largest covering over 0.12%. Sequencing was carried out using CD4+ T cells from PBMCs. The receptor was derived from a human donor with Susac syndrome. This sequence joins TRBV7-9 and TRBJ1-4, with D unclear. The CDR3 loop reads CASSGYQVWRAEKLFF. As DNA, the CDR3 is TGTGCCAGCAGCGGATACCAGGTTTGGAGAGCGGAAAAACTGTTTTTT.